Following are 23 T cell receptor beta chains from one sample sequenced in a study of T cell clusters in autoimmune cytopenias. Each sample's input was 250 to 300 ng genomic DNA, 38,000 or so genome equivalents. TRB rearrangements were amplified by touch-down multiplex PCR with mixed TRB-A/B primers. For each CDR3 protein, TCRdb gives one entry from its re-call of the multiplex PCR reads, without DNA. The ten most abundant clones cover less than 30% of a sample with around 3,200 distinct CDR3 sequences. Sequencing was carried out using peripheral blood. All receptors derive from a human donor with an autoimmune cytopenia or autoimmune hepatitis (not recorded which).

This clonotype shows up as medium-sized by frequency. The chain couples TRBV12-3 or TRBV12-4 to TRBJ2-2; TCRdb designates TRBD2, a call that cannot be tested without DNA. The CDR3 totals 18 residues. The chain's CDR3 is CASSARHLGGGATGELFF.

The V and J genes are TRBV11-3 and TRBJ1-1; the TRBD1 assignment by TCRdb is unverifiable without DNA. This CDR3 comprises 15 residues. CDR1 and CDR2 from the germline V gene are SGHNT and YENEEA. Here the CDR3 reads CASSPPRTGVTEAFF. Full variable domain (remainder filled in from reference TRBV11-3 and TRBJ1-1): EAGVVQSPRYKIIEKKQPVAFWCNPISGHNTLYWYLQNLGQGPELLIRYENEEAVDDSQLPKDRFSAERLKGVDSTLKIQPAELGDSAVYLCASSPPRTGVTEAFFGQGTRLTVV.

According to its frequency, this clonotype is large. The chain's CDR3 is CASSWGGGSIYGYTF. V gene TRBV11-3 combines with J gene TRBJ1-2; the D gene TCRdb calls, TRBD1, cannot be checked with no DNA. The CDR3 is made up of 15 amino acids. Germline V gene data show CDR1 as SGHNT and CDR2 as YENEEA.

According to its frequency, this clonotype is medium-sized. This sequence joins TRBV29-1 and TRBJ2-3. The germline V gene encodes CDR1 SQVTM and CDR2 ANQGSEA. The CDR3 is made up of 12 amino acids. CDR3 residues: CSVGENTDTQYF.

This clonotype is deemed medium-sized by its frequency. V usage is TRBV27 and J usage is TRBJ2-5. The CDR3 is 15 residues long. Looked up from germline, CDR1 is MNHEY and CDR2 is SMNVEV (reference sequence). The CDR3 sequence is CASSLGKHMVKTQYF.

This clonotype is deemed medium-sized (0.01 to 0.1%) by its frequency. The V call is TRBV12-3 or TRBV12-4, the J call TRBJ1-1. The CDR3 totals 13 residues. CDR3 sequence reads: CASSLGPNTEAFF.

This clonotype is large by frequency. This sequence joins TRBV13 and TRBJ1-1. Germline loops: CDR1 PRHDT, CDR2 FYEKMQ (reference sequence). CDR3 length: 14 residues. The CDR3: CASSLGTENTEAFF.

The genes are TRBV11-3 and TRBJ1-1; the D call from TCRdb, TRBD1, cannot be confirmed without DNA. The length of the CDR3 is 15 residues. Germline assignment: CDR1 SGHNT and CDR2 YENEEA. CDR3 sequence reads: CASSLEGAGDTEAFF.

By frequency, this clonotype is medium-sized. V is TRBV6-1 and J is TRBJ2-2; the D call from TCRdb, TRBD1, cannot be confirmed without DNA. CDR3 length: 15 amino acids. Germline values: CDR1 MNHNS, CDR2 SASEGT. CDR3 protein: CASSGQGAVTGELFF.

According to its frequency, this clonotype is medium-sized. This chain links TRBV29-1 with TRBJ2-2; TCRdb reports TRBD1, a call that lacks DNA to check it against. Germline values: CDR1 SQVTM, CDR2 ANQGSEA. The CDR3 has 14 residues. The CDR3 sequence: CSARDGGTTGELFF.

Its frequency marks this clonotype as medium-sized. The CDR3 is CASSLAGIYGTDTQYF. The chain couples TRBV11-3 to TRBJ2-3; the TCRdb call, TRBD1, lacks DNA for checking. The CDR3 has 16 amino acids. Germline values: CDR1 SGHNT, CDR2 YENEEA.

This clonotype is medium-sized by frequency. The chain combines TRBV12-3 or TRBV12-4 with TRBJ2-6. The CDR3 contains 14 residues. The CDR3 here is CASSYLVGANVLTF.

The chain carries TRBV5-6 and TRBJ2-2. CDR1 is SGHDT and CDR2 is YYEEEE in the germline V gene. This CDR3 has 13 residues. CDR3 region: CASSWDSPGELFF.

The chain has TRBV4-3 and TRBJ1-2. Germline CDR1 reads LGHNA; CDR2 reads YSLEER. CDR3 length: 13 residues. The CDR3 here is CASSQDYGYGYTF.

Considering frequency, this clonotype is medium-sized (0.01 to 0.1%). J is TRBJ1-1 and V is TRBV11-3; TCRdb designates TRBD1, a call that cannot be tested without DNA. Germline V CDR1 and CDR2: SGHNT, YENEEA. The CDR3 sequence is 18 residues long. This CDR3 reads CASSPIQGEKGPNTEAFF.

This clonotype is large (0.1 to 1%) by frequency. The V gene is TRBV13, the J gene TRBJ2-7. The CDR3 extends over 14 amino acids. Per germline, CDR1 PRHDT and CDR2 FYEKMQ (reference sequence). CDR3 region: CASSYGQETYEQYF.

Considering frequency, this clonotype is large. The chain is built from TRBV11-3 and TRBJ2-5; TCRdb picks TRBD1, but there is no DNA to check that call. Germline values: CDR1 SGHNT, CDR2 YENEEA. CDR3 length: 13 residues. CDR3 protein: CASSQQGEWTQYF.

This clonotype is classed as medium-sized by frequency. This chain joins TRBV27 and TRBJ1-6; TCRdb returns TRBD1, unconfirmable since there is no DNA. CDR1 and CDR2 (germline): MNHEY, SMNVEV (reference sequence). The CDR3 runs 14 residues. CDR3 loop: CASSLRTANSPLHF.

This sequence joins TRBV27 and TRBJ2-7; there is no DNA to check the TCRdb D call of TRBD1. The CDR3 runs to 15 residues. Germline loops: CDR1 MNHEY, CDR2 SMNVEV (reference sequence). The chain's CDR3 is CASSLRGAPSYEQYF.

Judged by frequency, this clonotype is medium-sized. This chain links TRBV6-5 with TRBJ2-5; TCRdb names TRBD1, which stays unverified in the absence of DNA. The CDR3 totals 16 residues. CDR1 and CDR2 (germline): MNHEY, SVGAGI. The CDR3 region is CASSYGGAGSAETQYF.

This clonotype ranks as medium-sized in terms of frequency. The genes are TRBV19 and TRBJ1-2; TCRdb's D call, TRBD1, is unchecked because there is no DNA. CDR1 LNHDA and CDR2 SQIVND come from the germline V gene (reference sequence). The CDR3 is 14 residues long. The CDR3 loop is CASSTPTRGSGYTF.

This clonotype is labeled medium-sized based on frequency. The chain uses TRBV27 and TRBJ2-1. Germline loops: CDR1 MNHEY, CDR2 SMNVEV (reference sequence). The CDR3 covers 13 residues. CDR3: CASSLVSYNEQFF.

V and J are TRBV27 and TRBJ1-1. Germline assignment: CDR1 MNHEY and CDR2 SMNVEV (reference sequence). This CDR3 contains 16 residues. CDR3 protein: CASSLYSGKRNAEAFF.